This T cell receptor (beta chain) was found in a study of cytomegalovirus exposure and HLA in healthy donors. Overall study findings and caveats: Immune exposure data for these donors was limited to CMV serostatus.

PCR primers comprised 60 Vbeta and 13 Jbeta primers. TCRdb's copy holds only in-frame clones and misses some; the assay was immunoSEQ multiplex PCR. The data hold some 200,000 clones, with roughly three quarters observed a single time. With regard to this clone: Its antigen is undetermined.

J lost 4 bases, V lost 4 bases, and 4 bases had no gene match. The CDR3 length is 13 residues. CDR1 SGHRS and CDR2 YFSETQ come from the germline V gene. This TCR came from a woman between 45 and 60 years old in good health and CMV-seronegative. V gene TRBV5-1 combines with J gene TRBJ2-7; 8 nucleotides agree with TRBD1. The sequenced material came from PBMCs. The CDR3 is CASSRQGSYEQYF. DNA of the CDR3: TGCGCCAGCAGCCGACAGGGGTCGTACGAGCAGTACTTC.